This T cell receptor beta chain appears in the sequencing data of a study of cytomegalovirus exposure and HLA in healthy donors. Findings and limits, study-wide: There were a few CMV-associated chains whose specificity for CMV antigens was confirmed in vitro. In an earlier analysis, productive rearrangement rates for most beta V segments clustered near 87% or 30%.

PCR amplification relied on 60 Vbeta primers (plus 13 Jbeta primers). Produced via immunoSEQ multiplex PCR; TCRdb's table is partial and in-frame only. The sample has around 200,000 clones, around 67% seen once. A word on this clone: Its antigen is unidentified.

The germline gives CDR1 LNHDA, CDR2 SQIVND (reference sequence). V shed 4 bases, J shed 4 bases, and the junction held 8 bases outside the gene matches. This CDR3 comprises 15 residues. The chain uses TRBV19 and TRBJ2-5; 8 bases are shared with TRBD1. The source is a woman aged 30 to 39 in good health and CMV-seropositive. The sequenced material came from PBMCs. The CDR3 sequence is CASSTSGQGGETQYF. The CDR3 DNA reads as TGTGCCAGTAGTACCTCCGGACAGGGCGGAGAGACCCAGTACTTC.